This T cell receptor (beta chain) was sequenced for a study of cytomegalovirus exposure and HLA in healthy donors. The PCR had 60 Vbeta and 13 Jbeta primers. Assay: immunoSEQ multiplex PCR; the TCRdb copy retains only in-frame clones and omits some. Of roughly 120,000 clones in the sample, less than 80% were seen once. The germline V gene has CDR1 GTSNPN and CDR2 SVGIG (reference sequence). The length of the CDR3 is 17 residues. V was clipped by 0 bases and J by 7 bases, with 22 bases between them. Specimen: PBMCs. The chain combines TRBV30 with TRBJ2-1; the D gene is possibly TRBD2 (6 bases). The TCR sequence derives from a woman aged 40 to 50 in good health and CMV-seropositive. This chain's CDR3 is CAWSVFPMGLYNNEQFF. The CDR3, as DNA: TGTGCCTGGAGTGTGTTTCCGATGGGACTGTACAATAATGAGCAGTTCTTC.